Below are 16 T cell receptor beta chains sequenced from a single sample in a study of CD8+ T cells in alopecia areata (dated by TCRdb to the late 2010s). The library was generated by the immunoSEQ multiplex PCR assay. For TCR sequencing, RNA was extracted from every sample and reverse transcribed into cDNA to serve as template. TCRdb re-hosts the immuneACCESS table, in-frame sequences only. Its copies lack some clones; in the studies checked, an unresolved V gene accounts for under half of them, and the cause for the rest is not known. Within this sample are 100,000 to 150,000 clones, with almost 50% of them counted one time only. The biggest ten clones account for under 20% of the sample. The sample's time point label, decoded: baseline before oral tofacitinib. This specimen was CD8+ T cells sorted from blood, taken at week 0. Source of these receptors: a human donor with alopecia areata.

This clone was observed a handful of times. This chain links TRBV27 with TRBJ2-5; D is perhaps TRBD2 (5 bases). The germline V gene encodes CDR1 MNHEY and CDR2 SMNVEV (reference sequence). V lost 5 bases, J lost 5 bases, and 24 bases lay in between. The CDR3 covers 17 residues. The CDR3 coding sequence is TGTGCCAGCAGTATAAAACCGGGCCCCGAATGGGAGGAGACCCAGTACTTC. Translating it yields CASSIKPGPEWEETQYF.

V usage is TRBV20-1 and J usage is TRBJ1-1; unclear D gene. Germline V lookup: CDR1 DFQATT, CDR2 SNEGSKA (reference sequence). The CDR3 has 9 amino acids. The CDR3 DNA follows: TGCGCCCCTACCATTGCAGCTTTCTTT. Translated: CAPTIAAFF.

This chain uses TRBV29-1 with TRBJ1-2; D call uncertain. Germline V gives CDR1 SQVTM, CDR2 ANQGSEA. Between the trimmed V and J ends, which lost 0 bases and 4 bases, there was a span of 6 bases. This CDR3 comprises 12 residues. The CDR3 DNA follows: TGCAGCGTTGAAGATCGAGGCTATGGCTACACCTTC. Translated: CSVEDRGYGYTF. Full variable domain (remainder filled in from reference TRBV29-1 and TRBJ1-2): SAVISQKPSRDICQRGTSLTIQCQVDSQVTMMFWYRQQPGQSLTLIATANQGSEATYESGFVIDKFPISRPNLTFSTLTVSNMSPEDSSIYLCSVEDRGYGYTFGSGTRLTVV.

A few counts support this clone. The chain recombines TRBV9 with TRBJ2-7; TRBD1 matches at 7 bases. Per the germline V gene, CDR1 is SGDLS and CDR2 is YYNGEE. Trimming removed 3 bases from V and 1 base from J; junction bases left unmatched: 4. The CDR3 is 14 residues long. The CDR3 loop is CASSGTTGSYEQYF. Here the CDR3 DNA reads TGTGCCAGCAGCGGAACGACAGGGTCCTACGAGCAGTACTTC.

Concerning this clone itself: Other DNA sequences in this sample translate to the same CDR3. The gene calls are TRBV29-1 and TRBJ1-1; D is unclear. Deletions cut 4 bases from V and 1 base from J, with 4 bases between. The germline V gene encodes CDR1 SQVTM and CDR2 ANQGSEA. The CDR3 consists of 11 residues. This CDR3 reads CSVVTNTEAFF. The CDR3 DNA reads TGCAGCGTTGTGACGAACACTGAAGCTTTCTTT.

This clone was counted a few times. V usage is TRBV4-1 and J usage is TRBJ2-7, with D perhaps matching TRBD2 (6 bases). CDR3 size: 15 residues. Looked up from germline, CDR1 is MGHRA and CDR2 is YSYEKL. Trimming stripped 1 base from V and 2 bases from J, with 12 bases between. The CDR3 DNA reads as TGCGCCAGCAGCCAAGTATCCACGGGAGCCTACGAGCAGTACTTC. It is translated as CASSQVSTGAYEQYF.

This chain connects TRBV29-1 to TRBJ2-2; the D gene is possibly TRBD1 (6 bases). Germline CDR1 SQVTM, CDR2 ANQGSEA. Trimming took off 1 base at V and 2 bases at J, with 11 bases between the two ends. The CDR3 runs 15 residues. The CDR3 region has the DNA TGCAGCGTTGAAGGCCGACAGGACAACACCGGGGAGCTGTTTTTT. The encoded protein is CSVEGRQDNTGELFF.

The chain employs TRBV4-2 and TRBJ2-7, with D unresolved. The CDR3 contains 18 residues. Germline V gives CDR1 LGHNA, CDR2 YNFKEQ. V gave up 0 bases and J gave up 2 bases, with 20 bases separating them. CDR3 sequence: CASSQDPPGGEATYEQYF. The CDR3 nucleotides are TGTGCCAGCAGCCAAGATCCCCCGGGTGGAGAGGCAACCTACGAGCAGTACTTC.

Notes on this clone: Other DNA sequences in this specimen translate into the identical CDR3. This chain links TRBV11-2 with TRBJ2-7; D unclear. The V gene's germline CDR1 is SGHAT and CDR2 FQNNGV. The V end was cut by 5 bases, the J end by 4 bases, with 18 bases between. The CDR3 extends over 15 amino acids. The CDR3 spells CASSPGTEPGYEQYF. CDR3 in DNA: TGTGCCAGCAGCCCCGGAACCGAACCCGGGTACGAGCAGTACTTC.

The rearrangement joins TRBV6-5 to TRBJ2-3, with D perhaps given as TRBD1 or TRBD2 (7 bases each). This CDR3 is 15 amino acids long. V was clipped by 6 bases and J by 3 bases, with 16 bases between them. Germline V gene lookup returns CDR1 MNHEY and CDR2 SVGAGI. CDR3 in DNA: TGTGCCAGCAGCGACACCAGGGGGGGAACAGATACGCAGTATTTT. Amino acid sequence: CASSDTRGGTDTQYF.

The table lists this clone with a few counts. The chain is built from TRBV7-9 and TRBJ2-2; D not certain. The V gene lost 5 bases and the J gene lost 6 bases, with 4 bases spanning the gap. Germline V gives CDR1 SEHNR, CDR2 FQNEAQ (reference sequence). The CDR3 totals 11 residues. CDR3 residues: CASSPSGELFF. The DNA for the CDR3 is TGTGCCAGCAGCCCCTCCGGGGAGCTGTTTTTT.

This clone has more than one count but fewer than ten. This chain uses TRBV29-1 with TRBJ2-7, with D unclear. This CDR3 contains 13 residues. Germline lookup yields CDR1 SQVTM and CDR2 ANQGSEA. Deletions cut 7 bases from V and 0 bases from J, with 13 bases between. The CDR3 loop is CSAMGRSSYEQYF. The CDR3 nucleotides are TGCAGCGCTATGGGCCGAAGCTCCTACGAGCAGTACTTC.

This clone was detected only a few times. The V gene is TRBV6-5, the J gene TRBJ1-2; TRBD1 is a possible D gene (5 bases). Trimming took off 8 bases at V and 7 bases at J, with 14 bases between the two ends. The CDR3 has 12 amino acids. The germline V gene encodes CDR1 MNHEY and CDR2 SVGAGI. The CDR3 loop reads CASALTQGGYTF. The CDR3 coding sequence is TGTGCCAGCGCCCTCACCCAGGGTGGCTACACCTTC.

This chain joins TRBV27 and TRBJ1-6; TRBD1 aligns across 10 bases. J was trimmed by 6 bases and V by 6 bases; bases with no gene match: 5. This CDR3 has 15 amino acids. Germline loops: CDR1 MNHEY, CDR2 SMNVEV (reference sequence). CDR3 protein: CASRHRDRGNSPLHF. The CDR3 coding sequence is TGTGCCAGCAGACACCGGGACAGGGGTAATTCACCCCTCCACTTT.

The genes are TRBV6-5 and TRBJ1-4; 7 bases are a match to TRBD1. Looked up from germline, CDR1 is MNHEY and CDR2 is SVGAGI. With 5 bases clipped from V and 10 bases from J, the junction kept 7 bases outside the gene matches. CDR3 length equals 13 residues. CDR3 residues: CASSGKGAGKLFF. CDR3 bases: TGTGCCAGCAGTGGGAAGGGGGCCGGAAAACTGTTTTTT.

J is TRBJ1-6 and V is TRBV2; TRBD1 is a possible D gene (5 bases). The CDR3 is made up of 12 amino acids. Trimming removed 6 bases at V and 7 bases at J, with 7 bases between. CDR1 SNHLY and CDR2 FYNNEI come from the germline V gene. CDR3 nucleotide sequence: TGTGCCAGCAGGGGACGGAATTCACCCCTCCACTTT. Translating gives CASRGRNSPLHF.